Below, one TCR beta chain is given with its context. The antigen this receptor binds is unknown. No much larger clonotype is one base removed from it; base qualities were not supplied. Including cysteine and phenylalanine, the CDR3 has 13 amino acids. The only DNA kept is the CDR3, 39 bases in frame from the first base. CDR1 and CDR2 (SGHVS, FQNEAQ) derive from the germline V gene. Trimming takes 5 bases off V and 5 bases off J; junction bases not matched to a gene: 5. These data belong to a study of post-analysis software for immune sequencing data (dated by TCRdb to 2014 to 2015). Notes on the research overall: Disease courses on record covered relapsing-remitting, secondary progressive and progressive-relapsing multiple sclerosis, though some patients had no subtype annotation. The patient repertoires were set against around eleven previously published healthy control repertoires from donors whose ages ranged from roughly 6 to 26 years. A subset of samples was prepared in parallel using single-end sample barcoding, then pooled and co-amplified after Illumina adapter ligation. Summary of the overall study and its limitations: Strong co-clustering of samples prepared in the same batch was shown by direct clustering with F measure, prompting a batch-effect correction. Significantly lower normalized Chao1 diversity was found in multiple sclerosis patients than in controls, suggesting substantial peripheral T-cell clonal expansion. The control group was slightly older than the multiple sclerosis patient group. Patients showed significantly higher frequencies than controls for several TRBV segments, among them TRBV5-6, TRBV5-1 and TRBV20-1.

To demonstrate the VDJtools post-analysis software, TCR beta repertoires were profiled from the peripheral blood of about 13 young patients with multiple sclerosis. The multiple sclerosis patients were children and adolescents ranging in age from roughly 6 to 15 years. Library prep was done by PCR. The run used an Illumina HiSeq 2500. To reduce PCR and sequencing biases, unique molecular identifiers were incorporated into the TCR beta cDNA libraries. Every 1 to 10 million input T cells yielded 500,000 or so cDNA molecules, meaning each molecule approximated one T cell. The same protocol used for the earlier healthy control dataset was applied to prepare and sequence the patient libraries. Within a given batch, samples were prepared together, multiplexed and sequenced on the same HiSeq lane. Processing in the source paper ran as follows. MIGEC was used to process the raw barcoded reads, and molecular identifier groups with only a single read were discarded before consensus assembly and CDR3 extraction. VDJtools was used for post-analysis of the clonotype tables, with diversity normalized by down-sampling every dataset to the smallest sample size. Repertoire overlap clustering matched CDR3 amino acid but not nucleotide sequences to correct batch-related cross-sample contamination. The public reads were run again by TCRdb, first through fastp at Q25 and then through MiXCR, and only productive beta chains were kept. Rows merge per CDR3 protein into single entries with the most common DNA and genes. TCRdb's processing, not the authors' own work, is the source of the V and J calls. This sample holds about 770,000 distinct CDR3 sequences; about half were observed only once. The ten most abundant clones make up just under 5% of the sample.

This receptor chain uses TRBV7-8 and TRBJ2-5; TRBD1 lines up with 7 middle nucleotides. The sample comprised blood. The origin of this receptor is a girl aged 10-17 years with multiple sclerosis. The CDR3 is CASSHNRGETQYF. The bases are TGTGCCAGCAGCCATAACAGGGGCGAGACCCAGTACTTC.